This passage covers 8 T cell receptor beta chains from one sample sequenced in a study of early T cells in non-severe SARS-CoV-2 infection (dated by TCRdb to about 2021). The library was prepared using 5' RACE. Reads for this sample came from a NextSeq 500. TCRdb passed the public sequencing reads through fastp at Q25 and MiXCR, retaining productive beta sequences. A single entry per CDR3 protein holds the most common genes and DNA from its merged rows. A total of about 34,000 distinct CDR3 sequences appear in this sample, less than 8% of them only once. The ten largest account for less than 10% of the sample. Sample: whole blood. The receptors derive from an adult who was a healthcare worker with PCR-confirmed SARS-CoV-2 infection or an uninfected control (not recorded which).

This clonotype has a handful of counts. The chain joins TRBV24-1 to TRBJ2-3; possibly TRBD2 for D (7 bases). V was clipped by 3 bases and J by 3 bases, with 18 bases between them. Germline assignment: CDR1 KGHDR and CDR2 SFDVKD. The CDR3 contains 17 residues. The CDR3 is CATSDAQGRRGTDTQYF. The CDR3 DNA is TGTGCCACCAGTGATGCACAGGGCAGGCGGGGGACAGATACGCAGTATTTT.

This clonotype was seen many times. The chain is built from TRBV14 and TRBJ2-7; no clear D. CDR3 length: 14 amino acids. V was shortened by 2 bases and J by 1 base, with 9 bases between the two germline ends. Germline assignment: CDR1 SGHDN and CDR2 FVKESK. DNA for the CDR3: TGTGCCAGCAGCCAACTTCAGCAGTCCTACGAGCAGTACTTC. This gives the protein CASSQLQQSYEQYF.

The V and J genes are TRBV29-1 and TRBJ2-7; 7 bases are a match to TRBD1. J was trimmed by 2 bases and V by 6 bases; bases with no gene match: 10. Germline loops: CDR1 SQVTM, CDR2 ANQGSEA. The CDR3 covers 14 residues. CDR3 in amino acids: CSVGTLGQPYEQYF. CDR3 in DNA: TGCAGCGTCGGCACACTGGGACAGCCCTACGAGCAGTACTTC.

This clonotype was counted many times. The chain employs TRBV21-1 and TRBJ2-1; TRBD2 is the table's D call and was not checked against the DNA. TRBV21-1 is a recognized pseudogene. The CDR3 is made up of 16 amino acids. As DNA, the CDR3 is TGTGCCAGCAGCAGAGAGCTAGCGGAAAGGTTAAATGAGCAGTTCTTC. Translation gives CASSRELAERLNEQFF.

The CDR3 DNA follows: TGTGCCAGTAGTATCCAAGAGACCCAGTACTTC. Translation: CASSIQETQYF. The chain joins TRBV19 to TRBJ2-5, with D hard to call. This CDR3 is 11 amino acids long. V lost 3 bases and J lost 1, with 0 bases in between. CDR1 is LNHDA and CDR2 is SQIVND in the germline V gene (reference sequence).

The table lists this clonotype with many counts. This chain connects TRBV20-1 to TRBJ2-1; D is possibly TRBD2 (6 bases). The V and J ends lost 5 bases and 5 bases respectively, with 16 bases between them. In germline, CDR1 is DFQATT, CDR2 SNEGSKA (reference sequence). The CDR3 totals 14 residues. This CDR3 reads CSAGTPGLNNEQFF. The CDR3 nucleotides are TGCAGTGCTGGGACCCCGGGACTGAACAATGAGCAGTTCTTC.

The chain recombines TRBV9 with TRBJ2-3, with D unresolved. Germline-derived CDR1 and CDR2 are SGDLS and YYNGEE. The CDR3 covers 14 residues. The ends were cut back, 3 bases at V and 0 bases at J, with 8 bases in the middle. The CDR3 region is CASSAPLSTDTQYF. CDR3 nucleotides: TGTGCCAGCAGCGCTCCATTAAGCACAGATACGCAGTATTTT.

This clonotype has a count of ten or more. The CDR3 here is CASSYGQGARRNTEAFF. The CDR3 nucleotides are TGTGCCAGCAGCTACGGACAGGGGGCGAGGAGGAACACTGAAGCTTTCTTT. The gene calls are TRBV12-3 or TRBV12-4 and TRBJ1-1; 11 bases match TRBD1. The CDR3 extends over 17 amino acids. V trimming: 6 bases; J trimming: 1 base; junction bases outside the gene matches: 10.